This paragraph covers one T cell receptor beta chain sequence. The antigen remains undetermined. Its ends do not fully match the called genes, so a read error is possible. The sample comes from a study of glioma-infiltrating T cells. This CDR3 region has 14 residues. Germline V gives CDR1 MNHNS, CDR2 SASEGT. Overall study findings and caveats: Only very few CDR3 sequences appeared in both tissue and blood.

Amplification of TCR alpha and beta CDR3 regions from RNA used iRepertoire nested multiplex PCR. TCRdb re-called the multiplex PCR reads with MiXCR, one entry per CDR3 protein. The table shows roughly 200,000 distinct CDR3 sequences, with around 45% occurring only once. The material sequenced was glioma tissue, nonneoplastic brain tissue, or PBMCs (not recorded which). This sequence originates from a human donor with low-grade glioma or glioblastoma, undergoing nonglioma brain surgery, or in good health (not recorded which). The J gene is TRBJ1-1, the V gene TRBV6-1; D ambiguous. CDR3 nucleotide sequence: TGTGCCAGCAGTGAACTAGGCATGAGCGATGTAGCTTTATTT. It codes for CASSELGMSDVALF.